Presented here are 8 T cell receptor beta chains from one specimen sequenced in a study of cytomegalovirus exposure and HLA in healthy donors. Researchers ran the PCR with 60 Vbeta and 13 Jbeta primers. Here immunoSEQ multiplex PCR was the method, and the copy in TCRdb shows in-frame clones only, minus some. The profile shows about 160,000 clones, 65% to 80% of them singletons. The sample taken for sequencing was PBMCs. Receptors originate from a man between 35 and 55 years old in good health and CMV-seronegative.

This clone has a single count. The rearrangement joins TRBV6-5 to TRBJ1-5, with D unclear. This CDR3 region has 13 residues. V lost 2 bases and J lost 3, with 5 bases in between. Germline V CDR1 and CDR2: MNHEY, SVGAGI. The CDR3 is CASSYVLNQPQHF. Here the CDR3 DNA reads TGTGCCAGCAGTTACGTCCTCAATCAGCCCCAGCATTTT.

The V call is TRBV1, the J call TRBJ2-3; the D call in the table, TRBD2, was not verified against the DNA. TRBV1 counts as a pseudogene. The CDR3 runs 21 residues. CDR3 in DNA: TGCACCAGCAGCCCAACAGCCTCGAGTATAGCAACTAGTGGGCCTACAGATACGCAGTATTTT. Its protein product is CTSSPTASSIATSGPTDTQYF.

The chain combines TRBV30 with TRBJ2-7, with TRBD2 matching 10 bases. CDR3 length: 15 amino acids. CDR1 is GTSNPN and CDR2 is SVGIG in the germline V gene (reference sequence). J was trimmed by 2 bases and V by 3 bases; bases with no gene match: 7. The CDR3 DNA sequence: TGTGCCTGGAGGCTAGCGGGAGTAGGGCCCTACGAGCAGTACTTC. This sequence encodes CAWRLAGVGPYEQYF.

The chain uses TRBV5-1 and TRBJ2-3; 8 bases align to TRBD1. CDR1 is SGHRS and CDR2 is YFSETQ in the germline V gene. J lost 4 bases, V lost 1 base, and 8 bases had no gene match. This CDR3 has 16 residues. Here the CDR3 reads CASSLLGQGGADTQYF. The CDR3 nucleotides are TGCGCCAGCAGCTTGTTAGGACAGGGAGGAGCAGATACGCAGTATTTT.

The J gene is TRBJ2-7, the V gene TRBV19, with 8 bases matching TRBD1. The junction had 6 bases not matched to a gene; V was cut back by 5 bases and J by 6 bases. The CDR3 length is 13 residues. Germline-derived CDR1 and CDR2 are LNHDA and SQIVND (reference sequence). CDR3 residues: CASSSQGAGEQYF. In DNA form, the CDR3 reads TGTGCCAGTAGTTCGCAGGGGGCCGGCGAGCAGTACTTC. Full variable domain (outside the CDR3, taken from reference TRBV19 and TRBJ2-7): DGGITQSPKYLFRKEGQNVTLSCEQNLNHDAMYWYRQDPGQGLRLIYYSQIVNDFQKGDIAEGYSVSREKKESFPLTVTSAQKNPTAFYLCASSSQGAGEQYFGPGTRLTVT.

This chain links TRBV29-1 with TRBJ2-2; 9 bases are a match to TRBD1. CDR3 length equals 13 residues. Trimming took 7 bases from V and 4 from J; bases not matched to a gene: 4. CDR1 is SQVTM and CDR2 is ANQGSEA in the germline V gene. CDR3 coding DNA: TGCAGCGGCGGACAGGGGTCCACCGGGGAGCTGTTTTTT. It is translated as CSGGQGSTGELFF.

The rearrangement joins TRBV6-5 to TRBJ2-5; the match to TRBD2 covers 8 bases. Trimming cost V 2 bases and J 4 bases; bases outside gene matches: 6. Germline values: CDR1 MNHEY, CDR2 SVGAGI. The CDR3 contains 15 residues. CDR3 sequence reads: CASSYAGGRGETQYF. CDR3 DNA sequence: TGTGCCAGCAGTTACGCGGGAGGACGAGGAGAGACCCAGTACTTC.

V is TRBV28 and J is TRBJ1-1; the D gene is possibly TRBD1 (5 bases). The CDR3 loop spans 14 amino acids. The V end lost 1 base, the J end lost 5 bases, and 11 bases lay between the germline ends. CDR1 is MDHEN, CDR2 SYDVKM, per germline. The CDR3 region is CASSLLGADTEAFF. The CDR3 DNA follows: TGTGCCAGCAGTTTATTAGGGGCAGATACTGAAGCTTTCTTT. Looking up the rest from reference TRBV28 and TRBJ1-1 gives the full variable domain: DVKVTQSSRYLVKRTGEKVFLECVQDMDHENMFWYRQDPGLGLRLIYFSYDVKMKEKGDIPEGYSVSREKKERFSLILESASTNQTSMYLCASSLLGADTEAFFGQGTRLTVV.